This T cell receptor beta chain was captured in a study of shared clonotypes between healthy human individuals. Naive CD4+ cells were CD45RA-selected; the remaining cells were memory. CDR1 is MNHEY and CDR2 is SMNVEV in the germline V gene (reference sequence). Trimming shortened V by 1 base and J by 5 bases, and 11 bases separated the two germline ends. The CDR3 extends over 14 amino acids. The protocol was immunoSEQ multiplex PCR, while the TCRdb copy is restricted to in-frame clones and leaves out a portion. This sample yields some 500,000 clones, of which approximately 95% are seen a single time; about 0.064% belongs to the top ten.

This chain links TRBV27 with TRBJ1-1; D possibly corresponds to TRBD1 (5 bases). Sequencing was carried out using naive CD4+ T cells sorted from blood. The subset: CD45RA+ positively selected. The receptor comes from a woman aged 30 to 39 in good health. As DNA, the CDR3 is TGTGCCAGCAGTTTATGGCCAGGGCGGACTGAAGCTTTCTTT. This encodes CASSLWPGRTEAFF.